This T cell receptor beta chain is drawn from a study of T cell clones after liver transplantation. Sequencing used immunoSEQ multiplex PCR; TCRdb keeps in-frame clones, though not all of them. The table shows about 33,000 clones, with around 94% occurring only once. V was clipped by 4 bases and J by 8 bases; unmatched bases: 16. The CDR3 spans 17 residues. Germline CDR1 SGHDT, CDR2 YYEEEE. This specimen was CD8+ T cells from blood, taken 12 months after liver transplant. The source of this sequence is a human patient who received a liver transplant. Some of these T cells may belong to the graft donor. The genes are TRBV5-6 and TRBJ2-1, with TRBD2 matching 9 bases. CDR3 nucleotide sequence: TGTGCCAGCAGCCCCCTCGCCGGGCGGGAGGGAAAGGATGAGCAGTTCTTC. The encoded protein is CASSPLAGREGKDEQFF.